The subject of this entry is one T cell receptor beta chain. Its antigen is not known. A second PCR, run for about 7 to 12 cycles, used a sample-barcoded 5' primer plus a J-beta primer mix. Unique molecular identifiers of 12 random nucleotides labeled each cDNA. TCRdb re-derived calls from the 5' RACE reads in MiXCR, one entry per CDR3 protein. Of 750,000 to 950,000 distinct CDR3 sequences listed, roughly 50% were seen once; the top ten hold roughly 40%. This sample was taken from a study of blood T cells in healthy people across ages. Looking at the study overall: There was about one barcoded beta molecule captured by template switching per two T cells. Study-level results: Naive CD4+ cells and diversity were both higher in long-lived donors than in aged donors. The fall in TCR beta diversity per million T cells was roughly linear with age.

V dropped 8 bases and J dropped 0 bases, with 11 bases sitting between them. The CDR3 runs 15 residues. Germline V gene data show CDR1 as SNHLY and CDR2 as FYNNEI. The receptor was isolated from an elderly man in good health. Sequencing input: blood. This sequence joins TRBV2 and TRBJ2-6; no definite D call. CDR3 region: CASQVGNSGANVLTF. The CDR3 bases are TGTGCCAGCCAGGTCGGCAACTCTGGGGCCAACGTCCTGACTTTC.